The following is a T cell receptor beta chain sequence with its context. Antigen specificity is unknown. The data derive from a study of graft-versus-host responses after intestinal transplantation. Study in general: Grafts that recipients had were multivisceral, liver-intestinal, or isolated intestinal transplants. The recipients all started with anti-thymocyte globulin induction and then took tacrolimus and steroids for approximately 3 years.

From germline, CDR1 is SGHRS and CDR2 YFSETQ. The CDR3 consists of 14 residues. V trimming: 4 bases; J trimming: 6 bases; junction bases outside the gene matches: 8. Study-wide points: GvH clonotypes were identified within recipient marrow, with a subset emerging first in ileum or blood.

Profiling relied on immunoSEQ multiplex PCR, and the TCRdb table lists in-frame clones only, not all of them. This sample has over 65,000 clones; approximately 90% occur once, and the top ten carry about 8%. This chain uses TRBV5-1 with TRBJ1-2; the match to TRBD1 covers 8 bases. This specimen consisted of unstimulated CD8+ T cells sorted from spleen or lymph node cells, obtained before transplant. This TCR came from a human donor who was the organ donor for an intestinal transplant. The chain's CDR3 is CASSNGQGLDGYTF. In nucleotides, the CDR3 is TGCGCCAGCAGCAACGGACAGGGACTAGATGGCTACACCTTC. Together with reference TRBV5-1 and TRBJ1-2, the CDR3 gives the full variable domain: KAGVTQTPRYLIKTRGQQVTLSCSPISGHRSVSWYQQTPGQGLQFLFEYFSETQRNKGNFPGRFSGRQFSNSRSEMNVSTLELGDSALYLCASSNGQGLDGYTFGSGTRLTVV.